This TCR beta chain was documented in a study of blood T cell repertoires in COVID-19. Repertoires were generated with immunoSEQ multiplex PCR, while TCRdb's copy carries only in-frame clones and drops some. Of 350,000 to 400,000 clones in the sample, approximately 90% are singletons; the top ten hold roughly 1.2%. Self-reported history from a screening survey and questionnaire set each donor's cohort. CDR1 and CDR2 from the germline V gene are SGHNT and YYREEE (reference sequence). CDR3 size: 17 residues. Deletions cut 0 bases from V and 0 bases from J, with 16 bases between. The chain recombines TRBV5-4 with TRBJ2-7, with D perhaps matching TRBD1 (6 bases). Source material: PBMCs or T cells enriched from blood (not recorded which). The clonotype was recovered from a woman aged 18-29 years who had recovered from COVID-19. The CDR3 loop reads CASSLGGAGASSYEQYF. CDR3 DNA sequence: TGTGCCAGCAGCTTGGGAGGGGCAGGGGCGAGCTCCTACGAGCAGTACTTC.